The T cell receptor (beta chain) under discussion was sequenced for a study of CD4 T cells in relation to SARS-CoV-2 and coronaviruses. The wider study: ViraFEST: approximately 10-day antigen culture of PBMCs, then TCR beta CDR3 sequencing. Shared crossreactive spike epitopes were mapped to their HLA restriction. Regarding the study as a whole: SARS-CoV-2-driven expansion was significantly weaker in crossreactive than monoreactive clones.

On this clone: The antigen remains undetermined.

Clones were sequenced by immunoSEQ multiplex PCR, and TCRdb holds only the in-frame ones, with some missing. The table records about 16,000 clones, 70% to 85% of them present only once. Germline V CDR1 and CDR2: SGHDT, YYEEEE. This CDR3 spans 13 amino acids. V lost 4 bases and J 10 bases, leaving 17 bases between the germline ends. Unexposed donor CD4+ T cells date from about 2011-2018, before the COVID-19 pandemic. After ten to eleven days of culture, CD4+ T cells were isolated. Sequencing was done on a sample of CD4+ T cells from PBMCs, cultured in vitro. The chain employs TRBV5-6 and TRBJ1-1; D remains unclear. The origin of this receptor is a human donor in good health. CDR3 DNA sequence: TGTGCCAGCAGCCTGAACAGCCGATCCCGAGCTTTCTTT. It specifies CASSLNSRSRAFF. Variable domain in full (rest from reference TRBV5-6 and TRBJ1-1): DAGVTQSPTHLIKTRGQQVTLRCSPKSGHDTVSWYQQALGQGPQFIFQYYEEEERQRGNFPDRFSGHQFPNYSSELNVNALLLGDSALYLCASSLNSRSRAFFGQGTRLTVV.